The entry below describes one TCR beta chain. The data were taken from a study of blood T cell repertoires in COVID-19. About the study: Samples of COVID-19 (acute and convalescent) were obtained from the United States, Italy and Spain. In each case, the material was cDNA or gDNA derived from T cells, B-cell-depleted T cells, or PBMCs.

Original processing notes: Amplification of reference gene primers provided the estimated nucleated cell counts. Method: immunoSEQ multiplex PCR; TCRdb's copy keeps in-frame clones and lacks some. The V and J calls and clone size come from that table; D and trimming were worked out from the DNA. The sample includes roughly 250,000 clones, around 87% of them seen just once. Trimming took 3 bases from V and 6 from J; bases not matched to a gene: 6. From germline, CDR1 is KGHSH and CDR2 LQKENI. The CDR3 is 14 residues long. The sequenced material came from peripheral blood. The receptor's source is a woman in her forties or fifties with acute or convalescent COVID-19. The V and J genes are TRBV18 and TRBJ2-3, with 7 bases identical to TRBD2. The CDR3 sequence: CASSPLAGVDTQYF. The CDR3 DNA follows: TGTGCCAGCTCACCTCTGGCGGGAGTGGATACGCAGTATTTT.